The 17 T cell receptor beta chains given below trace back to one sample, sequenced in a study of early T cells in non-severe SARS-CoV-2 infection. MiXCR, run by TCRdb on the 5' RACE reads, gives a single entry per CDR3 protein. Of about 83,000 distinct CDR3 sequences listed, approximately 13% are singletons. Source material: whole blood. These receptors originate from an adult who was a healthcare worker with PCR-confirmed SARS-CoV-2 infection or an uninfected control (not recorded which).

This clonotype has ten or more counts. The J gene is TRBJ1-4, the V gene TRBV29-1; unclear D gene. This CDR3 has 13 amino acids. The ends were cut back, 6 bases at V and 7 bases at J, with 15 bases in the middle. Germline CDR1 and CDR2: SQVTM and ANQGSEA. CDR3 protein: CSVSRAWGEKLFF. The CDR3 nucleotides are TGCAGCGTATCGAGGGCCTGGGGTGAAAAACTGTTTTTT. The full variable domain, with the rest looked up from reference TRBV29-1 and TRBJ1-4, is SAVISQKPSRDICQRGTSLTIQCQVDSQVTMMFWYRQQPGQSLTLIATANQGSEATYESGFVIDKFPISRPNLTFSTLTVSNMSPEDSSIYLCSVSRAWGEKLFFGSGTQLSVL.

This clonotype was picked up a small number of times. V and J are TRBV30 and TRBJ2-2, with D uncertain. Trimming removed 3 bases at V and 6 bases at J, with 20 bases between. CDR1 is GTSNPN, CDR2 SVGIG, per germline (reference sequence). The CDR3 runs 16 residues. The CDR3 is CAWRETIDPMPGELFF. DNA for the CDR3: TGTGCCTGGAGAGAAACCATAGACCCGATGCCCGGGGAGCTGTTTTTT.

The chain combines TRBV7-6 with TRBJ2-7; a possible D gene is TRBD1 (6 bases). The germline V gene has CDR1 SGHVS and CDR2 FNYEAQ. This CDR3 has 15 residues. V shed 0 bases and J shed 1 base, with 10 bases lying between them. CDR3 residues: CASSLAAGASYEQYF. The DNA for the CDR3 is TGTGCCAGCAGCTTAGCCGCAGGGGCTTCCTACGAGCAGTACTTC. The full variable domain, completed using reference TRBV7-6 and TRBJ2-7, is GAGVSQSPRYKVTKRGQDVALRCDPISGHVSLYWYRQALGQGPEFLTYFNYEAQQDKSGLPNDRFSAERPEGSISTLTIQRTEQRDSAMYRCASSLAAGASYEQYFGPGTRLTVT.

This clonotype was detected a few times. A junction boundary mismatches the germline segment, possibly from a read error. The chain combines TRBV7-7 with TRBJ2-2; D might be TRBD2 (6 bases). Germline CDR1 is SSHAT and CDR2 is FNYEAQ (reference sequence). CDR3 length: 15 amino acids. CDR3 in DNA: TGTGCTAGCAGCCCCCCCGGGCGGGGTACCGGGGAGCTGTTTTTT. Protein sequence: CASSPPGRGTGELFF.

This clonotype showed up many times. The chain recombines TRBV19 with TRBJ2-1, with 11 positions matching TRBD2. The CDR3 has 15 residues. CDR1 LNHDA and CDR2 SQIVND come from the germline V gene (reference sequence). The junction had 10 bases not matched to a gene; V was cut back by 6 bases and J by 9 bases. The CDR3 coding sequence is TGTGCCAGTAGCCTGACTAGCGGGGTGGGAGGTGAGCAGTTCTTC. It specifies CASSLTSGVGGEQFF.

This chain connects TRBV4-1 to TRBJ2-1, with D perhaps matching TRBD2 (5 bases). The germline V and J ends were trimmed by 1 base and 3 bases, with 13 bases remaining between them. The CDR3 spans 16 residues. Germline V gene lookup returns CDR1 MGHRA and CDR2 YSYEKL. In nucleotides, the CDR3 is TGCGCCAGCAGCCAAGCCTTGGAGGTAAACTACAATGAGCAGTTCTTC. This translates into CASSQALEVNYNEQFF.

Details on this clonotype: Germline and junction disagree at one end, which may indicate a read error. V usage is TRBV29-1 and J usage is TRBJ2-7; TRBD2 agrees at 7 bases. The CDR3 consists of 13 residues. Per germline, CDR1 SQVTM and CDR2 ANQGSEA. As DNA, the CDR3 is TGCAGCGCCAAGCGGGGAAGCTCCTATGAGCAGTACTTC. Residues: CSAKRGSSYEQYF.

This clonotype was seen at least ten times. CDR3 residues: CASSLVAGGGYTF. The CDR3 nucleotides are TGTGCCAGCAGCTTAGTGGCAGGGGGTGGCTACACCTTC. The rearrangement joins TRBV7-2 to TRBJ1-2; 7 nucleotides line up with TRBD1. The CDR3 consists of 13 residues. V was pared by 1 base and J by 7 bases, with 3 bases of the junction left unmatched. CDR1 SGHTA and CDR2 FQGNSA come from the germline V gene.

The chain's CDR3 is CASSQDLLGQNYGYTF. The CDR3 nucleotides read TGCGCCAGCAGCCAAGACCTCCTGGGACAGAACTATGGCTACACCTTC. The gene calls are TRBV4-3 and TRBJ1-2, with 7 positions matching TRBD1. This CDR3 spans 16 amino acids. The germline CDR1 and CDR2 sequences are LGHNA and YSLEER. With V trimmed by 0 bases and J by 2 bases, 6 bases remained unmatched.

This clonotype was detected only a few times. The chain joins TRBV7-9 to TRBJ2-3; D is ambiguous. Germline values: CDR1 SEHNR, CDR2 FQNEAQ (reference sequence). The CDR3 spans 12 residues. V shed 5 bases and J shed 6 bases, with 9 bases lying between them. The CDR3 DNA follows: TGTGCCAGCAGCCCCACCATGGATACGCAGTATTTT. Translating gives CASSPTMDTQYF.

The chain recombines TRBV6-1 with TRBJ1-5; no clear D. The CDR3 spans 17 residues. The germline V gene has CDR1 MNHNS and CDR2 SASEGT. Trimming removed 1 base at V and 1 base at J, with 14 bases between. CDR3 region: CASSEVWRSGSNQPQHF. As DNA, the CDR3 is TGTGCCAGCAGTGAAGTCTGGCGGTCAGGCAGCAATCAGCCCCAGCATTTT.

The J gene is TRBJ1-1, the V gene TRBV7-2, with TRBD1 matching 8 bases. CDR1 SGHTA and CDR2 FQGNSA come from the germline V gene. V shed 2 bases and J 3 bases; nucleotides not matched to a gene: 2. This CDR3 region has 14 residues. Here the CDR3 DNA reads TGTGCCAGCAGCTTACTACAGGGGGACACTGAAGCTTTCTTT. As protein: CASSLLQGDTEAFF. Filled out from reference TRBV7-2 and TRBJ1-1, the complete variable domain reads GAGVSQSPSNKVTEKGKDVELRCDPISGHTALYWYRQSLGQGLEFLIYFQGNSAPDKSGLPSDRFSAERTGGSVSTLTIQRTQQEDSAVYLCASSLLQGDTEAFFGQGTRLTVV.

The CDR3 is CASSFMTAYEQYF. As DNA, the CDR3 is TGTGCCAGCAGCTTTATGACAGCGTACGAGCAGTACTTC. V gene TRBV5-6 combines with J gene TRBJ2-7; D might be TRBD1 (5 bases). Germline-derived CDR1 and CDR2 are SGHDT and YYEEEE. Trimming removed 2 bases from V and 4 bases from J, with 10 bases in between. This CDR3 is 13 amino acids long.

In its sample, this clonotype was seen many times. The genes are TRBV12-3 or TRBV12-4 and TRBJ1-6, with D perhaps TRBD1 (5 bases). Between the trimmed V and J ends, which lost 8 bases and 10 bases, there was a span of 15 bases. The CDR3 has 13 amino acids. The DNA for the CDR3 is TGTGCCAGCTGCCGGCAGGGTGGATCACCCCTCCACTTT. It yields the protein CASCRQGGSPLHF.

This clonotype was found once. CDR3 in DNA: TGCAGTGCTTCCGGGGTAGCGGTTCGTGGGACCCAGTACTTC. Residues: CSASGVAVRGTQYF. This chain uses TRBV20-1 with TRBJ2-5; TRBD2 is a possible D gene (6 bases). Trimming stripped 5 bases from V and 7 bases from J, with 20 bases between. This CDR3 spans 14 amino acids. From germline, CDR1 is DFQATT and CDR2 SNEGSKA (reference sequence).

This clonotype was seen a handful of times. This chain connects TRBV11-1 to TRBJ2-7, with D perhaps matching TRBD2 (5 bases). CDR1 and CDR2 from the germline V gene are SGHAT and FQDESV (reference sequence). Trimming removed 0 bases at V and 4 bases at J, with 10 bases between. The CDR3 covers 14 residues. The CDR3 DNA follows: TGTGCCAGCAGCTTAGCGGTGGGAGAGTACGAGCAGTACTTC. Its protein product is CASSLAVGEYEQYF.

The J gene is TRBJ2-5, the V gene TRBV18; D not resolved. This CDR3 has 14 residues. V was clipped by 2 bases and J by 4 bases, with 11 bases between them. The germline gives CDR1 KGHSH, CDR2 LQKENI. CDR3 protein: CASSPSGGAETQYF. CDR3 coding DNA: TGTGCCAGCTCACCATCCGGCGGAGCAGAGACCCAGTACTTC.